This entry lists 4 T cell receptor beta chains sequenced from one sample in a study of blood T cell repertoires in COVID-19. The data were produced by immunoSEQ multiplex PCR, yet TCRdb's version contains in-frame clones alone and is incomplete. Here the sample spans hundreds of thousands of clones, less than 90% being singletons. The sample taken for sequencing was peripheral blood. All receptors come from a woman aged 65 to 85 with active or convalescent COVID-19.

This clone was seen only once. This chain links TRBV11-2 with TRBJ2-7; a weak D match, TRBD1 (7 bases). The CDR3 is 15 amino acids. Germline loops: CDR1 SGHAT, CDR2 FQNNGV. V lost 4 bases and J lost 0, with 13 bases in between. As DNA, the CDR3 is TGTGCCAGCAGCTCCAGGGGGGTTAGCTCCTACGAGCAGTACTTC. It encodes CASSSRGVSSYEQYF.

CDR3 in amino acids: CASSIGPGSSGNTIYF. DNA of the CDR3: TGTGCCAGTAGTATAGGTCCGGGGAGCTCTGGAAACACCATATATTTT. V is TRBV19 and J is TRBJ1-3; D uncertain. The germline CDR1 and CDR2 sequences are LNHDA and SQIVND (reference sequence). Trimming took off 1 base at V and 0 bases at J, with 10 bases between the two ends. The CDR3 extends over 16 amino acids.

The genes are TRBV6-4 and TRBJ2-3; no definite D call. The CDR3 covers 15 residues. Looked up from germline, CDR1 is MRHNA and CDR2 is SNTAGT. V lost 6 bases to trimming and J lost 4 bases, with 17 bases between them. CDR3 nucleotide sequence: TGTGCCAGCAGCCCTGGTGGCAGGTTGGCAGATACGCAGTATTTT. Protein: CASSPGGRLADTQYF.

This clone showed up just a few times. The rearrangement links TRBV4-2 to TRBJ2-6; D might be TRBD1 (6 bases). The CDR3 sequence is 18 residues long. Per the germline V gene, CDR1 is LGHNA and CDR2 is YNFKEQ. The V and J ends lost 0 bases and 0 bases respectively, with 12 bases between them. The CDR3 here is CASSQDRRTASGANVLTF. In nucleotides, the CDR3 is TGTGCCAGCAGCCAAGATCGGAGGACAGCCTCTGGGGCCAACGTCCTGACTTTC.